This paragraph reports one T cell receptor (beta chain). The data originate from a study of blood T cell repertoires in COVID-19. Study details: Some COVID-19 samples were acute and others convalescent; all came from the United States, Italy and Spain. Sources were T cells, B-cell-depleted T cells, or PBMCs; the material itself was cDNA or gDNA.

Losses at the gene ends were 3 bases for V and 7 bases for J; bases not matched to a gene: 10. The germline gives CDR1 SGHRS, CDR2 YFSETQ. The length of the CDR3 is 14 residues. Only in-frame clones appear in the TCRdb table, and some are missing; sequencing was by immunoSEQ multiplex PCR. The repertoire holds around 160,000 clones, with about 86% as singletons. The rearrangement links TRBV5-1 to TRBJ2-7, with 7 bases aligning to TRBD1. Input material: peripheral blood. This clonotype was obtained from a man between 60 and 75 years old with acute or convalescent COVID-19. The CDR3 sequence: CASSYGQALGEQYF. The DNA for the CDR3 is TGCGCCAGCAGCTACGGACAGGCATTGGGTGAGCAGTACTTC.